The 20 T cell receptor beta chains reported below all come from one sample, sequenced in a study of T-cell reconstitution after alpha-beta-depleted transplantation in children. During its preparation, the TCRbeta library received unique molecular identifiers. TCRdb reanalysed the PCR reads using MiXCR and keeps one entry per CDR3 protein. The sample has around 130,000 distinct CDR3 sequences, about a tenth seen once; the top ten hold about 25%. The sample was PBMCs, mostly from graft donor cells, taken 180 days after TCRalphabeta/CD19-depleted stem cell transplant. The receptors come from a girl under two years old who had a stem cell transplant for combined immunodeficiency, so the T cells may come from the graft donor.

This clonotype appeared a few times. The chain combines TRBV18 with TRBJ2-7; 9 nucleotides line up with TRBD2. CDR1 and CDR2 (germline): KGHSH, LQKENI. V lost 3 bases, J lost 2 bases, and 5 bases stayed unmatched. The CDR3 covers 15 residues. The chain's CDR3 is CASSPSPSGTYEQYF. The CDR3 region has the DNA TGTGCCAGCTCACCCTCGCCTAGCGGGACCTACGAGCAGTACTTC.

V is TRBV5-5 and J is TRBJ2-3; TRBD1 matches at 7 bases. The germline CDR1 and CDR2 sequences are SGHKS and YYEKEE (reference sequence). The CDR3 spans 15 residues. Unmatched junction bases numbered 8, after V lost 3 bases and J lost 4 bases. The DNA for the CDR3 is TGTGCCAGCAGCTCAGGCAGGGGGTTTTCAGATACGCAGTATTTT. As protein: CASSSGRGFSDTQYF.

This clonotype was found many times. The chain carries TRBV7-2 and TRBJ2-7, with 9 bases identical to TRBD2. This CDR3 is built from 15 residues. Germline V lookup: CDR1 SGHTA, CDR2 FQGNSA. With 5 bases clipped from V and 4 bases from J, the junction kept 9 bases outside the gene matches. CDR3 loop: CASSASGTTSYEQYF. The CDR3 DNA is TGTGCCAGCAGCGCTAGCGGGACTACCAGTTACGAGCAGTACTTC.

The chain links TRBV5-6 to TRBJ2-1; D could derive from TRBD1 or TRBD2 (5 bases each). In germline, CDR1 is SGHDT, CDR2 YYEEEE. V gave up 2 bases and J gave up 7 bases, with 10 bases separating them. The CDR3 totals 13 residues. The DNA of the CDR3 is TGTGCCAGCAGCTTAGGGACGGCTAATGAGCAGTTCTTC. Amino acid sequence: CASSLGTANEQFF. The full variable domain, its missing parts supplied by reference TRBV5-6 and TRBJ2-1, is DAGVTQSPTHLIKTRGQQVTLRCSPKSGHDTVSWYQQALGQGPQFIFQYYEEEERQRGNFPDRFSGHQFPNYSSELNVNALLLGDSALYLCASSLGTANEQFFGPGTRLTVL.

The chain uses TRBV6-5 and TRBJ1-2, with 10 bases identical to TRBD1. This CDR3 region has 16 residues. J was trimmed by 7 bases and V by 5 bases; bases with no gene match: 13. Germline V gene data show CDR1 as MNHEY and CDR2 as SVGAGI. CDR3 sequence reads: CASSPWGGQGNGGYTF. Written as DNA, the CDR3 is TGTGCCAGCAGTCCGTGGGGGGGACAGGGGAATGGTGGCTACACCTTC.

This clonotype turned up a few times. The chain is built from TRBV5-1 and TRBJ2-3; TRBD2 matches at 10 bases. Germline loops: CDR1 SGHRS, CDR2 YFSETQ. The CDR3 has 18 residues. V was pared by 7 bases and J by 2 bases, with 16 bases of the junction left unmatched. The CDR3 sequence is CASGYTPASGSVTDTQYF. The CDR3 DNA reads TGCGCCAGCGGCTATACCCCCGCTAGCGGGAGTGTCACAGATACGCAGTATTTT.

The rearrangement links TRBV6-1 to TRBJ1-2, with TRBD1 as a possible D gene (5 bases). Per germline, CDR1 MNHNS and CDR2 SASEGT. The CDR3 is 15 residues long. V was pared by 1 base and J by 8 bases, with 17 bases between. DNA of the CDR3: TGTGCCAGCAGTGAAGGATTAGCGTCCGGGGGGGGCTACACCTTC. Translating gives CASSEGLASGGGYTF.

This clonotype was counted ten times or more. V gene TRBV5-1 combines with J gene TRBJ2-2; tentatively, D is TRBD1 (6 bases). This CDR3 has 16 residues. Germline lookup yields CDR1 SGHRS and CDR2 YFSETQ. Trimming took off 4 bases at V and 0 bases at J, with 13 bases between the two ends. CDR3 nucleotides: TGCGCCAGCAGCCTACGGGACACCGCGAACACCGGGGAGCTGTTTTTT. Protein product: CASSLRDTANTGELFF.

This clonotype has a handful of counts. This chain connects TRBV29-1 to TRBJ2-7, with TRBD2 matching 7 bases. Germline trimming cut 6 bases from V and 3 bases from J; bases unmatched to any gene: 8. The CDR3 is 13 residues long. The germline CDR1 and CDR2 sequences are SQVTM and ANQGSEA. The CDR3, as DNA: TGCAGCGTCTCTCCCGGGAGGTTCTACGAGCAGTACTTC. Translation gives CSVSPGRFYEQYF.

This clonotype appeared many times. This sequence joins TRBV25-1 and TRBJ2-2; 7 bases are a match to TRBD1. The CDR3 is made up of 13 amino acids. Losses at the gene ends were 7 bases for V and 5 bases for J; bases not matched to a gene: 4. CDR1 is MGHDK and CDR2 is SYGVNS in the germline V gene. In DNA, the CDR3 is TGTGCCAGCATGGGGACAGCGACCGGGGAGCTGTTTTTT. Protein sequence: CASMGTATGELFF.

This chain uses TRBV29-1 with TRBJ1-2; 9 bases line up with TRBD1. V lost 6 bases and J lost 5; bases outside the gene matches: 7. Germline CDR1 SQVTM, CDR2 ANQGSEA. CDR3 length: 13 amino acids. The CDR3 reads CSVPGQGNYGYTF. The CDR3 region has the DNA TGCAGCGTGCCCGGACAGGGGAATTATGGCTACACCTTC.

This chain connects TRBV7-6 to TRBJ2-5, with a tentative D call TRBD2 (5 bases). The germline CDR1 and CDR2 sequences are SGHVS and FNYEAQ. The CDR3 has 16 amino acids. The V end was cut by 1 base, the J end by 0 bases, with 12 bases between. CDR3 in amino acids: CASSLVGSAYQETQYF. CDR3 DNA sequence: TGTGCCAGCAGCTTAGTAGGGAGTGCCTACCAAGAGACCCAGTACTTC. Looking up the rest from reference TRBV7-6 and TRBJ2-5 gives the full variable domain: GAGVSQSPRYKVTKRGQDVALRCDPISGHVSLYWYRQALGQGPEFLTYFNYEAQQDKSGLPNDRFSAERPEGSISTLTIQRTEQRDSAMYRCASSLVGSAYQETQYFGPGTRLLVL.

The rearrangement links TRBV20-1 to TRBJ2-6, with 7 positions matching TRBD2. The germline V gene has CDR1 DFQATT and CDR2 SNEGSKA (reference sequence). The CDR3 sequence is 18 residues long. V was clipped by 6 bases and J by 0 bases; unmatched bases: 14. CDR3 protein: CSAPTRGVFSSGANVLTF. The CDR3 nucleotides read TGCAGTGCCCCCACTCGGGGGGTCTTCAGCTCTGGGGCCAACGTCCTGACTTTC.

The genes are TRBV18 and TRBJ2-7; 8 bases map to TRBD1. CDR3 length: 15 residues. V gave up 4 bases and J gave up 4 bases; unmatched junction bases: 9. CDR1 KGHSH and CDR2 LQKENI come from the germline V gene. CDR3 protein: CASSRPTGTGYEQYF. DNA for the CDR3: TGTGCCAGCTCACGCCCCACCGGGACAGGTTACGAGCAGTACTTC. Full variable domain (remainder filled in from reference TRBV18 and TRBJ2-7): NAGVMQNPRHLVRRRGQEARLRCSPMKGHSHVYWYRQLPEEGLKFMVYLQKENIIDESGMPKERFSAEFPKEGPSILRIQQVVRGDSAAYFCASSRPTGTGYEQYFGPGTRLTVT.

The chain carries TRBV7-9 and TRBJ2-7; D perhaps matches TRBD2 (6 bases). Germline V gives CDR1 SEHNR, CDR2 FQNEAQ (reference sequence). The ends were cut back, 1 base at V and 2 bases at J, with 12 bases in the middle. CDR3 size: 15 residues. As DNA, the CDR3 is TGTGCCAGCAGCTTAGTAGGCGGGAACCCCTACGAGCAGTACTTC. Encoded protein: CASSLVGGNPYEQYF.

The V call is TRBV19, the J call TRBJ2-4; 10 bases are a match to TRBD1. The V gene's germline CDR1 is LNHDA and CDR2 SQIVND (reference sequence). This CDR3 comprises 22 residues. With 6 bases clipped from V and 1 base from J, the junction kept 24 bases outside the gene matches. In nucleotides, the CDR3 is TGTGCCAGTAGAGAAGAGAATTGGACAGGGGGAAAGGCATCAATGGCCAAAAACATTCAGTACTTC. Its protein is CASREENWTGGKASMAKNIQYF.

The rearrangement joins TRBV15 to TRBJ2-2; 8 positions match TRBD2. The CDR3 spans 16 residues. Trimming removed 1 base from V and 3 bases from J; junction bases left unmatched: 4. CDR1 and CDR2 from the germline V gene are LNHNV and YYDKDF (reference sequence). The chain's CDR3 is CATSRGDSGDTGELFF. The CDR3 bases are TGTGCCACCAGCAGAGGAGATAGCGGGGACACCGGGGAGCTGTTTTTT.

Comment on this clonotype: One junction end does not reproduce the germline sequence, and a read error may be involved. The chain has TRBV7-2 and TRBJ2-5; D unclear. CDR3 size: 11 residues. Germline CDR1 and CDR2: SGHTA and FQGNSA. The CDR3 bases are TGTGCCAGCAGCTTAGCCAGGTCCCCTAACTTC. Residues: CASSLARSPNF.

The CDR3 protein is CASSLMSASLETQYF. The CDR3 coding sequence is TGTGCCAGCAGCTTAATGTCGGCTAGTCTAGAGACCCAGTACTTC. This rearrangement joins TRBV7-2 to TRBJ2-5; no firm D call. V lost 2 bases and J 4 bases, leaving 14 bases between the germline ends. In germline, CDR1 is SGHTA, CDR2 FQGNSA. This CDR3 spans 15 amino acids.

The rearrangement uses TRBV29-1 and TRBJ2-7; 8 bases map to TRBD2. V shed 4 bases, J shed 3 bases, and the junction held 2 bases outside the gene matches. The germline CDR1 and CDR2 sequences are SQVTM and ANQGSEA. The CDR3 consists of 12 residues. The CDR3 DNA reads as TGCAGCGTTGTAACTAGCGGCTACGAGCAGTACTTC. Protein product: CSVVTSGYEQYF.